What follows are 18 T cell receptor beta chains derived from one specimen sequenced in a study of regulatory T cells in long-lasting Graves disease. According to the study, TCR beta libraries were built with iRepertoire HTBI primers and CDR3-region Arm-PCR. MiXCR, run by TCRdb on the multiplex PCR reads, gives a single entry per CDR3 protein. The repertoire consists of about 400,000 distinct CDR3 sequences, with around 20% occurring once and the leading ten covering less than 25%. Indicated time point: persistent/refractory GD, antithyroid drugs over 5 years with positive TRAb. With RNA extracted from PBMCs as input, the TCR library was made. The source was peripheral blood mononuclear cells (PBMCs), collected when the disease was refractory, from a patient treated with antithyroid drugs. Receptor source: a female donor with Graves disease.

This clonotype has just a few counts. CDR3 sequence: CSAREQGARGINIQYF. The CDR3 DNA reads TGCAGTGCTCGCGAACAGGGGGCGCGAGGGATTAACATTCAGTACTTC. The chain carries TRBV20-1 and TRBJ2-4; 9 positions agree with TRBD1. The germline V gene has CDR1 DFQATT and CDR2 SNEGSKA (reference sequence). The CDR3 has 16 amino acids. With V trimmed by 5 bases and J by 7 bases, 15 bases remained unmatched.

CDR3 sequence (DNA): TGTGCCAGCAGTTTTGAGACTGCTAACACCGGGGAGCTGTTTTTT. It translates to CASSFETANTGELFF. The chain couples TRBV12-3 or TRBV12-4 to TRBJ2-2; D is unresolved. Trimming pared 3 bases from V and 2 bases from J, leaving 10 bases between. The CDR3 runs to 15 residues.

J is TRBJ2-3 and V is TRBV7-8; D gene unclear. This CDR3 contains 17 residues. Trimming removed 4 bases from V and 2 bases from J, with 19 bases in between. The germline CDR1 and CDR2 sequences are SGHVS and FQNEAQ. CDR3 loop: CASSSPLRTPNTDTQYF. The CDR3 DNA follows: TGTGCCAGCAGCTCGCCCCTCAGGACGCCCAACACAGATACGCAGTATTTT. The full variable domain, its missing parts supplied by reference TRBV7-8 and TRBJ2-3, is GAGVSQSPRYKVAKRGQDVALRCDPISGHVSLFWYQQALGQGPEFLTYFQNEAQLDKSGLPSDRFFAERPEGSVSTLKIQRTQQEDSAVYLCASSSPLRTPNTDTQYFGPGTRLTVL.

This clonotype was seen a single time. The genes are TRBV4-3 and TRBJ1-4, with 9 bases identical to TRBD1. There are 16 residues in the CDR3. The V gene's germline CDR1 is LGHNA and CDR2 YSLEER. V lost 5 bases to trimming and J lost 7 bases; unmatched junction nucleotides: 11. CDR3 region: CASSGSHRGLGEKLFF. CDR3 in DNA: TGCGCCAGCAGCGGAAGCCACAGGGGGCTGGGTGAAAAACTGTTTTTT.

This clonotype was seen ten or more times. The rearrangement uses TRBV28 and TRBJ2-7, with 7 bases identical to TRBD1. Trimming cost V 6 bases and J 3 bases; bases outside gene matches: 2. The CDR3 runs to 12 residues. In germline, CDR1 is MDHEN, CDR2 SYDVKM. The CDR3 coding sequence is TGTGCCAGCAGAGACAGGGTCTACGAGCAGTACTTC. Protein: CASRDRVYEQYF.

This clonotype turned up a few times. The rearrangement uses TRBV5-1 and TRBJ2-5; no clear D. This CDR3 is built from 14 residues. Germline CDR1 is SGHRS and CDR2 is YFSETQ. With 1 base removed from V and 4 bases from J, the gap between germline ends came to 11 bases. The CDR3 coding sequence is TGCGCCAGCAGCTTGCGCCCTGGGGTAGAGACCCAGTACTTC. This sequence encodes CASSLRPGVETQYF.

This rearrangement joins TRBV14 to TRBJ2-5; no definite D call. Between the trimmed V and J ends, which lost 0 bases and 7 bases, there was a span of 3 bases. Germline V CDR1 and CDR2: SGHDN, FVKESK. This CDR3 has 11 amino acids. CDR3 DNA: TGTGCCAGCAGCCAAGATGGGACCCAGTACTTC. Its protein product is CASSQDGTQYF.

The rearrangement uses TRBV12-5 and TRBJ2-1; D unresolved. CDR1 is LGHNT, CDR2 FRNRAP, per germline. CDR3 length: 15 residues. Between the trimmed V and J ends, which lost 2 bases and 6 bases, there was a span of 14 bases. The CDR3 here is CASGLQANPSNEQFF. The CDR3 DNA sequence: TGTGCTAGTGGTTTGCAGGCCAACCCCAGCAATGAGCAGTTCTTC. The whole variable domain, remainder taken from reference TRBV12-5 and TRBJ2-1, is DARVTQTPRHKVTEMGQEVTMRCQPILGHNTVFWYRQTMMQGLELLAYFRNRAPLDDSGMPKDRFSAEMPDATLATLKIQPSEPRDSAVYFCASGLQANPSNEQFFGPGTRLTVL.

This clonotype has a handful of counts. This may arise from a read error, as a much more abundant clone is one base away. The V and J genes are TRBV28 and TRBJ1-1; the D is unclear. CDR1 is MDHEN and CDR2 is SYDVKM in the germline V gene. The CDR3 covers 14 residues. CDR3 coding DNA: TGTGCCAGCAGTTGGTACTCATCGAACACTGGAGCTTTCTTT. Its translation is CASSWYSSNTGAFF. Complete variable domain (other parts from reference TRBV28 and TRBJ1-1): DVKVTQSSRYLVKRTGEKVFLECVQDMDHENMFWYRQDPGLGLRLIYFSYDVKMKEKGDIPEGYSVSREKKERFSLILESASTNQTSMYLCASSWYSSNTGAFFGQGTRLTVV.

In its sample, this clonotype was seen a few times. The chain has TRBV12-3 or TRBV12-4 and TRBJ2-2; maybe TRBD1 (6 bases). This CDR3 has 15 amino acids. The V gene lost 3 bases and the J gene lost 7 bases, with 15 bases spanning the gap. The CDR3 DNA reads as TGTGCCAGCAGTTTCACGGACAGTATGGTCGGGGAGCTGTTTTTT. This translates into CASSFTDSMVGELFF.

This clonotype was detected ten times or more. J is TRBJ1-1 and V is TRBV2; TRBD1 matches 8 bases. J lost 13 bases, V lost 10 bases, and 14 bases had no gene match. Germline CDR1 and CDR2: SNHLY and FYNNEI. This CDR3 spans 12 amino acids. CDR3: CAIRTGPIVGFF. DNA of the CDR3: TGTGCCATTCGGACAGGGCCCATCGTTGGTTTCTTT.

This clonotype was observed a few times. V gene TRBV20-1 combines with J gene TRBJ1-2; D is perhaps TRBD1 (5 bases). The CDR3 is made up of 15 amino acids. V gave up 0 bases and J gave up 3 bases, with 14 bases separating them. Per germline, CDR1 DFQATT and CDR2 SNEGSKA (reference sequence). The CDR3 region is CSARESAGRDYGYTF. CDR3 coding DNA: TGCAGTGCTAGAGAGTCAGCGGGCAGGGACTATGGCTACACCTTC.

At least ten counts were recorded for this clonotype. In DNA, the CDR3 is TGCAGGGGACAGGGAGACTACAATTCACCCCTCCACTTT. Protein: CRGQGDYNSPLHF. The rearrangement links TRBV20-1 to TRBJ1-6; TRBD1 matches at 9 bases. The CDR3 totals 13 residues. Germline V CDR1 and CDR2: DFQATT, SNEGSKA (reference sequence).

This clonotype has a count of ten or more. The V call is TRBV12-3 or TRBV12-4, the J call TRBJ2-7; possibly TRBD2 for D (5 bases). Trimming left V 1 base short and J 2 bases short, with 9 bases between. The CDR3 sequence is 14 residues long. Written as DNA, the CDR3 is TGTGCCAGCAGTTTAGGAGGGTTCGCCTACGAGCAGTACTTC. This encodes CASSLGGFAYEQYF.

In this sample, this clonotype turned up a few times. The V gene is TRBV27, the J gene TRBJ2-3; D call uncertain. CDR3 size: 13 residues. Trimming shortened V by 0 bases and J by 5 bases, and 6 bases separated the two germline ends. CDR1 and CDR2 (germline): MNHEY, SMNVEV (reference sequence). The CDR3 reads CASSLSLGDTQYF. The CDR3 DNA follows: TGTGCCAGCAGTTTATCGTTGGGAGATACGCAGTATTTT.

The table lists this clonotype with many counts. The chain has TRBV28 and TRBJ1-1; no clear D. CDR3 length: 11 residues. With 7 bases removed from V and 1 base from J, the gap between germline ends came to 4 bases. Per the germline V gene, CDR1 is MDHEN and CDR2 is SYDVKM. The CDR3 here is CASISNTEAFF. For the CDR3, the DNA is TGTGCCAGCATTTCGAACACTGAAGCTTTCTTT.

Note on this clonotype: A read error may explain this, as a much larger clone is one base away. The chain links TRBV7-9 to TRBJ2-7; 9 positions match TRBD2. The CDR3 spans 16 residues. Germline V gene data show CDR1 as SEHNR and CDR2 as FQNEAQ (reference sequence). The CDR3 region is CVSSLAAGGFSYEQYF. The CDR3 DNA reads as TGTGTCAGCAGCTTAGCCGCGGGAGGGTTCTCCTACGAGCAGTACTTC.

A few counts support this clonotype. The V gene is TRBV24-1, the J gene TRBJ2-6, with D perhaps TRBD1 or TRBD2 (7 bases each). Trimming left V 9 bases short and J 0 bases short, with 14 bases between. This CDR3 contains 16 residues. Germline CDR1 KGHDR, CDR2 SFDVKD. CDR3 DNA: TGTGCCACCCAGGGGGGGGCGGGCTCTGGGGCCAACGTCCTGACTTTC. Translated: CATQGGAGSGANVLTF.